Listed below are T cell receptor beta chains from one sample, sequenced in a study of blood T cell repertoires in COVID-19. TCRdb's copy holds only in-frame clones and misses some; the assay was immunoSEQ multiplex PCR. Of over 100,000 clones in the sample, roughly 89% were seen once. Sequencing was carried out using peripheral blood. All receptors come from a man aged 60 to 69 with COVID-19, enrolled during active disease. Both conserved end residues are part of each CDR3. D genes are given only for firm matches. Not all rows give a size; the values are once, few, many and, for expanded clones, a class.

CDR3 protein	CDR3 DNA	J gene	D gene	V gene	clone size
CASHVGGRDQPQHF	TGTGCCAGTCACGTCGGGGGGCGGGATCAGCCCCAGCATTTT	TRBJ1-5	NA	TRBV28	NA
CAWSAGNQPQHF	TGTGCCTGGAGTGCGGGGAATCAGCCCCAGCATTTT	TRBJ1-5	NA	TRBV30	once
CASRSPRFSTDTQYF	TGTGCCAGCAGGTCCCCCCGGTTTAGCACAGATACGCAGTATTTT	TRBJ2-3	NA	TRBV6-5	NA
CASSPPSRGTEAFF	TGCGCCAGCAGTCCCCCCTCCAGGGGGACAGAAGCTTTCTTT	TRBJ1-1	TRBD1	TRBV10-2	NA
CATTRADVNTEAFF	TGTGCCACGACCAGGGCAGACGTTAACACTGAAGCTTTCTTT	TRBJ1-1	NA	TRBV6-5	NA
CASSRGQHTEAFF	TGTGCCAGCAGCCGGGGACAGCACACTGAAGCTTTCTTT	TRBJ1-1	TRBD1	TRBV11-3	NA
CASSPYFRSGASTDTQYF	TGTGCCAGCAGTCCCTACTTCCGGAGCGGGGCTAGCACAGATACGCAGTATTTT	TRBJ2-3	TRBD2	TRBV6-6	NA
CASSTGQGGEKLFF	TGTGCCAGTAGTACAGGACAGGGAGGTGAAAAACTGTTTTTT	TRBJ1-4	TRBD1	TRBV19	NA
CASSQSRTRGQETQYF	TGTGCCAGCAGCCAATCCCGGACTAGGGGACAAGAGACCCAGTACTTC	TRBJ2-5	TRBD2	TRBV16	once
CASSQGSAGTGPWDTQYF	TGCGCCAGCAGCCAAGGGTCCGCCGGGACAGGTCCTTGGGATACGCAGTATTTT	TRBJ2-3	TRBD1	TRBV4-1	NA
CASSHQAAASQETQYF	TGCGCCAGCAGCCACCAAGCGGCGGCCAGCCAAGAGACCCAGTACTTC	TRBJ2-5	NA	TRBV4-1	NA
CASSIGRDRFRRDEQYF	TGTGCCAGTAGTATAGGACGGGACAGATTTCGAAGGGACGAGCAGTACTTC	TRBJ2-7	TRBD1	TRBV19	once
CASSRPARGEANYGYTF	TGTGCCAGCAGCCGCCCCGCGCGGGGGGAAGCTAACTATGGCTACACCTTC	TRBJ1-2	NA	TRBV7-2	once
CASSFQQGGAYEQYF	TGTGCCAGCAGTTTCCAACAGGGGGGGGCTTACGAGCAGTACTTC	TRBJ2-7	NA	TRBV27	once
CASSVVPNSGGAAGELFF	TGTGCCAGCAGCGTAGTGCCCAATAGCGGGGGGGCCGCCGGGGAGCTGTTTTTT	TRBJ2-2	TRBD2	TRBV9	NA
CASSPSGGANRKDTQYF	TGCGCCAGCAGCCCTAGCGGGGGGGCCAATAGGAAAGATACGCAGTATTTT	TRBJ2-3	TRBD2	TRBV5-1	NA
CASSLRGQETQYF	TGTGCCAGCAGTTTACGGGGGCAAGAGACCCAGTACTTC	TRBJ2-5	NA	TRBV12-3/TRBV12-4	once
CASSQGQGVDTQYF	TGCGCCAGCAGCCAGGGACAGGGGGTGGATACGCAGTATTTT	TRBJ2-3	TRBD1	TRBV5-1	NA
CASSSSGGDRFQETQYF	TGTGCCAGCAGCTCTAGCGGGGGGGACCGGTTCCAAGAGACCCAGTACTTC	TRBJ2-5	TRBD2	TRBV5-4	NA
CASAGAGGLFF	TGTGCCAGCGCCGGCGCAGGGGGCTTGTTTTTT	TRBJ1-4	TRBD1	TRBV7-9	NA
CSVEGLAGEKYNEQFF	TGCAGCGTGGAGGGACTAGCGGGGGAGAAATACAATGAGCAGTTCTTC	TRBJ2-1	TRBD2	TRBV29-1	NA
CASSYGAVNTEAFF	TGTGCCAGCAGTTACGGTGCGGTGAACACTGAAGCTTTCTTT	TRBJ1-1	NA	TRBV6-5	NA
CASSLGVEADTQYF	TGTGCCAGCAGCTTGGGGGTTGAGGCAGATACGCAGTATTTT	TRBJ2-3	NA	TRBV5-6	NA
CSFFFRGTGLIQNTEAFF	TGCAGCTTCTTCTTCCGGGGGACAGGGCTCATTCAGAACACTGAAGCTTTCTTT	TRBJ1-1	TRBD1	TRBV29-1	NA
CASSDVTGSSYEQYF	TGTGCCAGCAGTGATGTGACAGGAAGCTCCTACGAGCAGTACTTC	TRBJ2-7	NA	TRBV2	few